This TCR beta chain was observed in a study of CD8+CD57+ T cells in acquired aplastic anemia. General observations from the study: In CD8+ cells, Simpson's diversity showed no significant difference between patients and controls.

Per germline, CDR1 ENHRY and CDR2 SYGVKD. J gave up 0 bases and V 2 bases, and 5 bases lay outside the gene matches. CDR3 length: 17 residues. On this clonotype itself: Its antigen is not identified.

Patients who underwent sequencing had shown CD8+CD57+ cell expansion by flow cytometry. No therapy was given to patients before blood sampling. Profiles of TCR beta VDJ and CDR3 were generated from a genomic DNA template. From the reads, TCRdb called clonotypes with MiXCR, one entry per CDR3 protein. The sample includes more than 95,000 distinct CDR3 sequences, almost 40% seen only once; the top ten take roughly 2.7%. The rearrangement joins TRBV10-3 to TRBJ2-1; 9 bases map to TRBD2. This TCR derives from a human donor with aplastic anemia. Input material: sorted CD4+, CD8+, or CD8+CD57+ T cells (not recorded which) from PBMCs. The CDR3: CAISEVLAGTSYNEQFF. In DNA form, the CDR3 reads TGTGCCATCAGTGAGGTGCTAGCGGGGACCTCCTACAATGAGCAGTTCTTC.